This entry lists 24 T cell receptor beta chains sequenced from one sample in a study of cytomegalovirus exposure and HLA in healthy donors. Profiling relied on immunoSEQ multiplex PCR, and the TCRdb table lists in-frame clones only, not all of them. The table lists fewer than 85,000 clones, approximately 96% of them singletons. The sequenced sample was PBMCs. The origin of the receptors is a woman under 30 in good health and CMV-seronegative.

This rearrangement joins TRBV5-1 to TRBJ2-7; possible D gene TRBD1, 6 bases. Germline values: CDR1 SGHRS, CDR2 YFSETQ. Trimming left V 2 bases short and J 3 bases short, with 9 bases between. This CDR3 has 13 amino acids. The CDR3: CASSLGGNYEQYF. For the CDR3, the DNA is TGCGCCAGCAGCTTAGGGGGAAACTACGAGCAGTACTTC.

The V call is TRBV6-6, the J call TRBJ2-7, with 11 positions matching TRBD2. Germline-derived CDR1 and CDR2 are MNHNY and SVGAGI (reference sequence). V lost 6 bases to trimming and J lost 0 bases; unmatched junction nucleotides: 7. The CDR3 is 16 amino acids. The CDR3 bases are TGTGCCAGCAGCAAGGGGGGGACTAGCGGCTCCTACGAGCAGTACTTC. Amino acid sequence: CASSKGGTSGSYEQYF.

V usage is TRBV6-1 and J usage is TRBJ2-1, with 9 bases lining up with TRBD2. The CDR3 extends over 15 amino acids. CDR1 and CDR2 from the germline V gene are MNHNS and SASEGT. V lost 2 bases and J lost 9; bases outside the gene matches: 8. CDR3 sequence (DNA): TGTGCCAGCAGTGAATTTGGTAGCGGGAGTGCTGAGCAGTTCTTC. It is translated as CASSEFGSGSAEQFF.

J is TRBJ1-5 and V is TRBV19; D unresolved. Deletions cut 4 bases from V and 9 bases from J, with 19 bases between. The CDR3 contains 15 residues. Germline V gives CDR1 LNHDA, CDR2 SQIVND (reference sequence). CDR3 amino acids: CASSTVKGAHRPQHF. The CDR3 DNA reads TGTGCCAGTAGTACGGTTAAAGGAGCCCATCGGCCCCAGCATTTT. The whole variable domain, remainder taken from reference TRBV19 and TRBJ1-5, is DGGITQSPKYLFRKEGQNVTLSCEQNLNHDAMYWYRQDPGQGLRLIYYSQIVNDFQKGDIAEGYSVSREKKESFPLTVTSAQKNPTAFYLCASSTVKGAHRPQHFGDGTRLSIL.

V is TRBV6-5 and J is TRBJ1-2, with TRBD1 as a possible D gene (6 bases). The CDR3 contains 14 residues. The ends were cut back, 3 bases at V and 4 bases at J, with 12 bases in the middle. Germline V gives CDR1 MNHEY, CDR2 SVGAGI. DNA of the CDR3: TGTGCCAGCAGTTATAGCCAGGGGATCTATGGCTACACCTTC. Protein sequence: CASSYSQGIYGYTF.

J is TRBJ1-5 and V is TRBV5-1; 9 nucleotides agree with TRBD1. V was pared by 2 bases and J by 5 bases, with 5 bases of the junction left unmatched. Germline CDR1 and CDR2: SGHRS and YFSETQ. CDR3 length: 15 residues. The CDR3 loop reads CASSLQGARDQPQHF. The CDR3 DNA follows: TGCGCCAGCAGCTTACAGGGGGCGAGGGATCAGCCCCAGCATTTT.

V is TRBV4-2 and J is TRBJ2-1, with TRBD2 matching over 8 bases. CDR3 length: 15 residues. V was clipped by 5 bases and J by 2 bases; unmatched bases: 5. Germline V lookup: CDR1 LGHNA, CDR2 YNFKEQ. CDR3 DNA: TGTGCCAGCAGCTCGGGAGCGGGAGCCTACAATGAGCAGTTCTTC. The encoded protein is CASSSGAGAYNEQFF.

The chain joins TRBV9 to TRBJ2-6; D uncertain. Germline V gene lookup returns CDR1 SGDLS and CDR2 YYNGEE. CDR3 length equals 15 residues. V shed 2 bases and J shed 1 base, with 7 bases lying between them. CDR3 coding DNA: TGTGCCAGCAGCGTTTTGGAGTCTGGGGCCAACGTCCTGACTTTC. It is translated as CASSVLESGANVLTF. Combining the CDR3 with reference TRBV9 and TRBJ2-6 gives the whole variable domain DSGVTQTPKHLITATGQRVTLRCSPRSGDLSVYWYQQSLDQGLQFLIQYYNGEERAKGNILERFSAQQFPDLHSELNLSSLELGDSALYFCASSVLESGANVLTFGAGSRLTVL.

The chain joins TRBV11-2 to TRBJ2-7, with TRBD1 as a possible D gene (5 bases). This CDR3 comprises 16 residues. V lost 6 bases, J lost 6 bases, and 24 bases lay in between. Germline V gene sequence: CDR1 SGHAT, CDR2 FQNNGV. The CDR3 loop is CASSTDNVRQSSEQYF. The CDR3, as DNA: TGTGCCAGCAGTACGGACAATGTTAGACAGTCTAGCGAGCAGTACTTC.

V and J are TRBV7-9 and TRBJ1-3; D is ambiguous. V was cut by 11 bases and J by 8 bases, with 22 bases left in between. This CDR3 is 14 amino acids long. The germline V gene has CDR1 SEHNR and CDR2 FQNEAQ (reference sequence). Written as DNA, the CDR3 is TGTGCCGTCCCAGGTGAACCCGTCCTCGACACCATATATTTT. It is translated as CAVPGEPVLDTIYF. The full variable domain, in which reference TRBV7-9 and TRBJ1-3 provide the parts outside the CDR3, is DTGVSQNPRHKITKRGQNVTFRCDPISEHNRLYWYRQTLGQGPEFLTYFQNEAQLEKSRLLSDRFSAERPKGSFSTLEIQRTEQGDSAMYLCAVPGEPVLDTIYFGEGSWLTVV.

The V and J genes are TRBV19 and TRBJ2-7; 10 nucleotides agree with TRBD1. The CDR3 is 15 residues long. The germline CDR1 and CDR2 sequences are LNHDA and SQIVND (reference sequence). V was clipped by 5 bases and J by 1 base; unmatched bases: 5. The CDR3 bases are TGTGCCAGTAGTGTGGCGGGACAGGGGTCCTACGAGCAGTACTTC. Its translation is CASSVAGQGSYEQYF.

This rearrangement joins TRBV13 to TRBJ1-2, with 8 bases matching TRBD1. The CDR3 consists of 15 residues. V shed 0 bases and J 6 bases; nucleotides not matched to a gene: 6. The germline CDR1 and CDR2 sequences are PRHDT and FYEKMQ (reference sequence). CDR3 amino acids: CASSLGGQAEHGYTF. In DNA form, the CDR3 reads TGTGCCAGCAGCTTAGGGGGACAGGCCGAACATGGCTACACCTTC. The variable domain in full, with the rest retrieved from reference TRBV13 and TRBJ1-2, is AAGVIQSPRHLIKEKRETATLKCYPIPRHDTVYWYQQGPGQDPQFLISFYEKMQSDKGSIPDRFSAQQFSDYHSELNMSSLELGDSALYFCASSLGGQAEHGYTFGSGTRLTVV.

The chain links TRBV14 to TRBJ2-2, with 10 bases lining up with TRBD2. The germline CDR1 and CDR2 sequences are SGHDN and FVKESK. CDR3 length: 18 amino acids. J gave up 6 bases and V 4 bases, and 14 bases lay outside the gene matches. The CDR3 spells CASSLMVASGSAAGELFF. The CDR3 region has the DNA TGTGCCAGCAGCCTGATGGTGGCTAGCGGGAGCGCTGCCGGGGAGCTGTTTTTT.

This chain connects TRBV27 to TRBJ2-3; tentative D call: TRBD2 (6 bases). The V end was cut by 3 bases, the J end by 2 bases, with 12 bases between. This CDR3 spans 15 amino acids. Germline V gene data show CDR1 as MNHEY and CDR2 as SMNVEV (reference sequence). The CDR3 nucleotides read TGTGCCAGCAGTTTCATAGGACTATACACAGATACGCAGTATTTT. Encoded protein: CASSFIGLYTDTQYF.

This chain uses TRBV7-6 with TRBJ2-7, with 7 bases matching TRBD2. The CDR3 spans 16 residues. Looked up from germline, CDR1 is SGHVS and CDR2 is FNYEAQ. The J segment lost 4 bases and the V segment lost 4 bases, leaving 13 bases of the junction unmatched. The CDR3 is CASSSQGGNPSYEQYF. The DNA for the CDR3 is TGTGCCAGCAGCTCTCAGGGAGGGAACCCGTCTTACGAGCAGTACTTC. The full variable domain, with the rest looked up from reference TRBV7-6 and TRBJ2-7, is GAGVSQSPRYKVTKRGQDVALRCDPISGHVSLYWYRQALGQGPEFLTYFNYEAQQDKSGLPNDRFSAERPEGSISTLTIQRTEQRDSAMYRCASSSQGGNPSYEQYFGPGTRLTVT.

The rearrangement joins TRBV18 to TRBJ2-1; 7 positions match TRBD1. This CDR3 spans 15 amino acids. The germline V gene has CDR1 KGHSH and CDR2 LQKENI. V gave up 3 bases and J gave up 0 bases; unmatched junction bases: 2. The CDR3 nucleotides are TGTGCCAGCTCACCTCCAGGGGGCTCCTACAATGAGCAGTTCTTC. This encodes CASSPPGGSYNEQFF.

The CDR3 DNA follows: TGTGCCAGCAGCCCAATGGGGACTAGTGCCAATGAGCAGTTCTTC. Its protein product is CASSPMGTSANEQFF. This chain connects TRBV7-9 to TRBJ2-1; TRBD2 matches 8 bases. Per the germline V gene, CDR1 is SEHNR and CDR2 is FQNEAQ (reference sequence). J lost 6 bases, V lost 5 bases, and 9 bases had no gene match. The CDR3 contains 15 residues. Complete variable domain (other parts from reference TRBV7-9 and TRBJ2-1): DTGVSQNPRHKITKRGQNVTFRCDPISEHNRLYWYRQTLGQGPEFLTYFQNEAQLEKSRLLSDRFSAERPKGSFSTLEIQRTEQGDSAMYLCASSPMGTSANEQFFGPGTRLTVL.

This chain links TRBV9 with TRBJ1-5; no definite D call. This CDR3 is built from 14 residues. V lost 0 bases to trimming and J lost 7 bases, with 11 bases between them. CDR1 SGDLS and CDR2 YYNGEE come from the germline V gene. The CDR3, as DNA: TGTGCCAGCAGCGTAGGCGGGGAGGGACAGCCCCAGCATTTT. This gives the protein CASSVGGEGQPQHF.

J is TRBJ2-5 and V is TRBV27, with 9 nucleotides matching TRBD1. The J call may be incorrect, as the DNA end agrees better with TRBJ2-7. Germline V CDR1 and CDR2: MNHEY, SMNVEV (reference sequence). The CDR3 is 14 residues long. The CDR3 loop reads CASSPTGGVYEQYF. The CDR3 DNA reads as TGTGCCAGCAGTCCGACAGGGGGGGTTTACGAGCAGTACTTC.

CDR3 sequence: CASTSDDLIWGRTVGELFF. The CDR3 DNA reads TGTGCCAGCACCTCCGACGACCTTATATGGGGACGGACAGTCGGGGAGCTGTTTTTT. This chain uses TRBV7-6 with TRBJ2-2; perhaps TRBD1 as D (6 bases). Trimming pared 7 bases from V and 7 bases from J, leaving 31 bases between. Germline V gives CDR1 SGHVS, CDR2 FNYEAQ. The CDR3 is 19 residues long.

The chain links TRBV28 to TRBJ1-1, with D tentatively TRBD1 (5 bases). The V gene lost 3 bases and the J gene lost 5 bases, with 13 bases spanning the gap. The CDR3 has 14 residues. Per germline, CDR1 MDHEN and CDR2 SYDVKM. DNA of the CDR3: TGTGCCAGCAGTTTTCCGGGGGGGGGAACTGAAGCTTTCTTT. Its protein product is CASSFPGGGTEAFF.

This clone was detected only once. The chain carries TRBV5-4 and TRBJ2-1, with TRBD2 matching 12 bases. Germline CDR1 is SGHNT and CDR2 is YYREEE (reference sequence). This CDR3 region has 14 residues. With V trimmed by 6 bases and J by 8 bases, 6 bases remained unmatched. CDR3 DNA: TGTGCCAGCAAACCGGGACTAGCGGGCTATGAGCAGTTCTTC. This codes for CASKPGLAGYEQFF.

V is TRBV7-9 and J is TRBJ2-1; 8 positions agree with TRBD2. From germline, CDR1 is SEHNR and CDR2 FQNEAQ (reference sequence). This CDR3 contains 18 residues. J lost 0 bases, V lost 3 bases, and 10 bases had no gene match. The CDR3 coding sequence is TGTGCCAGCAGCTTGTCAGCGGGAGTCCATAGCTCCTACAATGAGCAGTTCTTC. Protein: CASSLSAGVHSSYNEQFF.

The rearrangement links TRBV5-1 to TRBJ2-2, with a tentative D call TRBD1 (5 bases). This CDR3 has 12 residues. Trimming cost V 0 bases and J 8 bases, with 5 bases left between them. Germline lookup yields CDR1 SGHRS and CDR2 YFSETQ. CDR3 protein: CASSLEGGELFF. CDR3 coding DNA: TGCGCCAGCAGCTTGGAGGGGGGGGAGCTGTTTTTT. The full variable domain, its missing parts supplied by reference TRBV5-1 and TRBJ2-2, is KAGVTQTPRYLIKTRGQQVTLSCSPISGHRSVSWYQQTPGQGLQFLFEYFSETQRNKGNFPGRFSGRQFSNSRSEMNVSTLELGDSALYLCASSLEGGELFFGEGSRLTVL.